These 23 T cell receptor beta chains were sequenced from one sample in a study of T-cell reconstitution after alpha-beta-depleted transplantation in children. This sample's TCRbeta library carried unique molecular identifier barcodes. TCRdb ran MiXCR on the PCR reads and lists one entry per CDR3 protein. Of 450,000 to 600,000 distinct CDR3 sequences in the sample, under 15% were seen once. The starting material was PBMCs, mostly from graft donor cells, obtained 360 days after TCRalphabeta/CD19-depleted stem cell transplant. These receptors originate from a male patient younger than 18 who had a stem cell transplant for acute myeloid leukemia, so the T cells may come from the graft donor.

This clonotype came up a few times. It may be a read error: a sequence one base away is much more abundant. V and J are TRBV20-1 and TRBJ2-1, with D unclear. Germline CDR1 and CDR2: DFQATT and SNEGSKA (reference sequence). The V gene lost 3 bases and the J gene lost 6 bases, with 3 bases spanning the gap. The CDR3 spans 10 residues. The CDR3 bases are TGCAGTGCTAGGTCCAATGAGCAGTTCTTC. Protein sequence: CSARSNEQFF.

There are many counts of this clonotype. The chain has TRBV5-1 and TRBJ2-7; 13 bases are shared with TRBD2. CDR3 length: 14 amino acids. Trimming took 6 bases from V and 2 from J; bases not matched to a gene: 2. Per the germline V gene, CDR1 is SGHRS and CDR2 is YFSETQ. The CDR3 protein is CASTGTSGTYEQYF. CDR3 DNA sequence: TGCGCCAGCACCGGGACTAGCGGGACCTACGAGCAGTACTTC.

This clonotype was recorded a few times. The J gene is TRBJ2-7, the V gene TRBV9; the match to TRBD2 covers 12 bases. The CDR3 has 16 amino acids. Germline V gene sequence: CDR1 SGDLS, CDR2 YYNGEE. The J segment lost 2 bases and the V segment lost 0 bases, leaving 3 bases of the junction unmatched. CDR3 protein: CASSVGLAGAPYEQYF. CDR3 nucleotides: TGTGCCAGCAGCGTAGGACTAGCGGGAGCCCCCTACGAGCAGTACTTC. Filled out from reference TRBV9 and TRBJ2-7, the complete variable domain reads DSGVTQTPKHLITATGQRVTLRCSPRSGDLSVYWYQQSLDQGLQFLIQYYNGEERAKGNILERFSAQQFPDLHSELNLSSLELGDSALYFCASSVGLAGAPYEQYFGPGTRLTVT.

This clonotype was counted at least ten times. The J gene is TRBJ2-7, the V gene TRBV5-6, with 7 bases matching TRBD1. CDR3 length equals 14 residues. V lost 2 bases and J lost 1; bases outside the gene matches: 3. The germline V gene has CDR1 SGHDT and CDR2 YYEEEE. The CDR3 loop reads CASSFGTASYEQYF. The CDR3 DNA is TGTGCCAGCAGCTTCGGGACAGCGTCCTACGAGCAGTACTTC.

This chain connects TRBV6-1 to TRBJ1-1, with TRBD1 identical over 7 bases. The V gene's germline CDR1 is MNHNS and CDR2 SASEGT. This CDR3 has 14 residues. V shed 7 bases and J 2 bases; nucleotides not matched to a gene: 7. CDR3 DNA: TGTGCCAGCACGGGAGCAGGGGGTAACACTGAAGCTTTCTTT. Translated, it gives CASTGAGGNTEAFF.

This chain uses TRBV10-3 with TRBJ2-3, with 10 bases identical to TRBD2. V dropped 0 bases and J dropped 1; count of bases not matched to a gene: 7. Germline V lookup: CDR1 ENHRY, CDR2 SYGVKD. This CDR3 spans 18 amino acids. The CDR3 bases are TGTGCCATCAGTGAGTCAAGCGGGAGGGCCGGAGGCACAGATACGCAGTATTTT. It specifies CAISESSGRAGGTDTQYF.

This clonotype was detected a few times. This chain uses TRBV9 with TRBJ2-2, with TRBD1 matching 7 bases. CDR3 length: 15 residues. The V segment lost 1 base and the J segment 4 bases; nucleotides outside the gene matches: 4. Per the germline V gene, CDR1 is SGDLS and CDR2 is YYNGEE. The CDR3 loop is CASSVRGLFTGELFF. In DNA, the CDR3 is TGTGCCAGCAGCGTAAGGGGGCTTTTCACCGGGGAGCTGTTTTTT.

The chain's CDR3 is CASSLYEGQGTNEQFF. The CDR3 nucleotides read TGTGCCAGCAGTCTTTACGAGGGACAGGGTACCAATGAGCAGTTCTTC. The chain has TRBV28 and TRBJ2-1; 9 bases line up with TRBD1. This CDR3 is built from 16 residues. CDR1 is MDHEN and CDR2 is SYDVKM in the germline V gene. V gave up 5 bases and J gave up 6 bases; unmatched junction bases: 11.

This sequence joins TRBV27 and TRBJ2-3; no firm D call. The CDR3 runs 9 residues. CDR1 is MNHEY and CDR2 is SMNVEV in the germline V gene (reference sequence). The CDR3 DNA reads TGTGACCCCGGAGATACGCAGTATTTT. It yields the protein CDPGDTQYF.

This clonotype was counted between two and nine times. The genes are TRBV20-1 and TRBJ2-4, with D possibly matching TRBD2 (6 bases). This CDR3 is 14 amino acids long. In germline, CDR1 is DFQATT, CDR2 SNEGSKA (reference sequence). Trimming took off 6 bases at V and 3 bases at J, with 15 bases between the two ends. The CDR3 region is CSARDWTIKNIQYF. For the CDR3, the DNA is TGCAGTGCCAGGGACTGGACTATCAAAAACATTCAGTACTTC.

The chain is built from TRBV19 and TRBJ2-1, with TRBD2 matching over 10 bases. CDR3 length equals 17 residues. Germline V lookup: CDR1 LNHDA, CDR2 SQIVND (reference sequence). V trimming: 10 bases; J trimming: 9 bases; junction bases outside the gene matches: 21. DNA for the CDR3: TGTGCCACCAAAGCGGCTAGCGGGAGTCCCCCACCAAGTGAGCAGTTCTTC. As protein: CATKAASGSPPPSEQFF.

The chain employs TRBV6-5 and TRBJ1-3; weak D call: TRBD1 (5 bases). The V and J ends lost 0 bases and 7 bases respectively, with 10 bases between them. Germline CDR1 and CDR2: MNHEY and SVGAGI. The CDR3 is 14 amino acids. The CDR3 region has the DNA TGTGCCAGCAGTTACTCGGACATGGTGAACACCATATATTTT. Its protein product is CASSYSDMVNTIYF.

This clonotype was detected ten times or more. CDR3 bases: TGTGCCAGCAGTTTCAAAGGGGGCAATGAAAAACTGTTTTTT. It specifies CASSFKGGNEKLFF. This chain links TRBV12-3 or TRBV12-4 with TRBJ1-4; 7 bases match TRBD1. The CDR3 covers 14 residues. V gave up 3 bases and J gave up 5 bases; unmatched junction bases: 3.

The rearrangement uses TRBV29-1 and TRBJ1-4, with 10 nucleotides matching TRBD1. The CDR3 covers 16 residues. Per the germline V gene, CDR1 is SQVTM and CDR2 is ANQGSEA. With 0 bases clipped from V and 8 bases from J, the junction kept 9 bases outside the gene matches. The CDR3, as DNA: TGCAGCGTTGAAGATCCGAGGGGGACAGGGGTCGAAAAACTGTTTTTT. Its translation: CSVEDPRGTGVEKLFF.

This clonotype occurred a few times. J is TRBJ1-2 and V is TRBV29-1, with unresolved D. V lost 1 base to trimming and J lost 3 bases, with 6 bases between them. Looked up from germline, CDR1 is SQVTM and CDR2 is ANQGSEA. The length of the CDR3 is 12 residues. CDR3 residues: CSVEGLDYGYTF. In nucleotides, the CDR3 is TGCAGCGTTGAAGGGTTGGACTATGGCTACACCTTC. The whole variable domain, filled in from reference TRBV29-1 and TRBJ1-2, reads SAVISQKPSRDICQRGTSLTIQCQVDSQVTMMFWYRQQPGQSLTLIATANQGSEATYESGFVIDKFPISRPNLTFSTLTVSNMSPEDSSIYLCSVEGLDYGYTFGSGTRLTVV.

This clonotype was counted only a few times. V and J are TRBV12-3 or TRBV12-4 and TRBJ2-1, with D possibly being TRBD2 (6 bases). Trimming left V 1 base short and J 15 bases short, with 19 bases between. The CDR3 runs 14 residues. CDR3 nucleotides: TGTGCCAGCAGTTTAGGTTCCGAAACTAGCCCCGGGTTCTTC. Amino acid sequence: CASSLGSETSPGFF.

The sample holds a few counts of this clonotype. The V gene is TRBV20-1, the J gene TRBJ2-2; 13 nucleotides align to TRBD2. Germline-derived CDR1 and CDR2 are DFQATT and SNEGSKA (reference sequence). V gave up 0 bases and J gave up 2 bases; unmatched junction bases: 12. The CDR3 contains 20 residues. The CDR3 protein is CSARDLVLAGGPINTGELFF. CDR3 sequence (DNA): TGCAGTGCTAGAGATCTGGTACTAGCGGGAGGGCCAATAAACACCGGGGAGCTGTTTTTT.

This clonotype was picked up a small number of times. The chain joins TRBV5-5 to TRBJ2-2, with TRBD1 matching over 9 bases. CDR3 length: 17 residues. Unmatched junction bases numbered 12, after V lost 4 bases and J lost 5 bases. The germline V gene has CDR1 SGHKS and CDR2 YYEKEE (reference sequence). The CDR3 here is CASSPLDRGGGTGELFF. For the CDR3, the DNA is TGTGCCAGCAGCCCCCTGGACAGGGGAGGAGGGACCGGGGAGCTGTTTTTT.

The chain combines TRBV7-9 with TRBJ2-7, with D tentatively TRBD2 (6 bases). Trimming stripped 5 bases from V and 4 bases from J, with 18 bases between. The CDR3 extends over 15 amino acids. Germline loops: CDR1 SEHNR, CDR2 FQNEAQ (reference sequence). CDR3 sequence: CASSPERLASYEQYF. DNA for the CDR3: TGTGCCAGCAGCCCTGAAAGGCTAGCGTCTTACGAGCAGTACTTC.

This clonotype came up a few times. V is TRBV4-3 and J is TRBJ2-1, with 8 bases matching TRBD2. J lost 0 bases, V lost 4 bases, and 8 bases had no gene match. There are 17 residues in the CDR3. Looked up from germline, CDR1 is LGHNA and CDR2 is YSLEER. CDR3 sequence reads: CASSLTGGGSSYNEQFF. The CDR3, as DNA: TGCGCCAGCAGCCTTACCGGGGGGGGTAGCTCCTACAATGAGCAGTTCTTC.

This clonotype has at least ten counts. The chain combines TRBV21-1 with TRBJ1-5. TRBV21-1 is deemed a pseudogene. This CDR3 spans 18 amino acids. CDR3 residues: CASSNSELGWAGNQPQHF. The CDR3 DNA follows: TGTGCCAGCAGCAATTCCGAATTGGGGTGGGCCGGCAATCAGCCCCAGCATTTT.

In its sample, this clonotype was seen many times. The chain has TRBV29-1 and TRBJ2-1; D is ambiguous. The germline V gene has CDR1 SQVTM and CDR2 ANQGSEA. The V end lost 0 bases, the J end lost 0 bases, and 15 bases lay between the germline ends. The CDR3 consists of 17 residues. CDR3 amino acids: CSVEERVSPRSYNEQFF. CDR3 bases: TGCAGCGTTGAAGAAAGGGTCAGTCCTCGCTCCTACAATGAGCAGTTCTTC.

This clonotype was seen more than once but under ten times. CDR3 region: CASSLNGQVMQETQYF. CDR3 bases: TGTGCCAGCAGCTTAAACGGACAGGTTATGCAAGAGACCCAGTACTTC. The rearrangement uses TRBV7-2 and TRBJ2-5, with 7 positions matching TRBD1. The length of the CDR3 is 16 residues. Germline lookup yields CDR1 SGHTA and CDR2 FQGNSA. V shed 2 bases and J 2 bases; nucleotides not matched to a gene: 8.